Listed here is a single T cell receptor (beta chain). The antigen is unknown. The source of the sample is a study of siplizumab effects on memory and regulatory T cells. Broader study findings: Memory T cells appeared less diverse than naive cells, which seemed to contribute substantially to alloresponse.

Assay: immunoSEQ multiplex PCR; the TCRdb copy retains only in-frame clones and omits some. Of 75,000 to 95,000 clones listed, approximately 90% are singletons. With 1 base removed from V and 6 bases from J, the gap between germline ends came to 20 bases. The germline V gene encodes CDR1 SGHNT and CDR2 YYREEE (reference sequence). This CDR3 contains 17 residues. The gene calls are TRBV5-4 and TRBJ1-3; D is unclear. The source is a human donor in good health. The sequencing sample was made of CD4+ T cells sorted from blood. The CDR3 reads CASSLRSRTPSPNTIYF. The DNA for the CDR3 is TGTGCCAGCAGCTTGAGGTCCAGGACCCCAAGTCCAAACACCATATATTTT.